This record covers a single TCR beta chain. Sequencing used immunoSEQ multiplex PCR; TCRdb keeps in-frame clones, though not all of them. Found here are 25,000 to 35,000 clones, roughly four fifths of them singletons; the top ten hold 3.2%. Described treatment: preoperative locoregional IRX-2 cytokine immunotherapy. Preoperative locoregional IRX-2 cytokine immunotherapy was tested in the phase Ib source study. Germline V gene sequence: CDR1 SGHNT, CDR2 YENEEA. The CDR3 contains 14 residues. V lost 3 bases and J lost 8, with 14 bases in between. The sample comes from a study of preoperative IRX-2 immunotherapy in early breast cancer.

This chain links TRBV11-3 with TRBJ1-3, with D perhaps TRBD1 (6 bases). Sampling was done from a patient treated with IRX-2 immunotherapy. The origin of this receptor is a human donor with breast cancer. Here the CDR3 DNA reads TGTGCCAGCAGCTTGAGTTACAGGGTAGACACCATATATTTT. Protein: CASSLSYRVDTIYF.